The 12 T cell receptor beta chains presented below share a single source sample, sequenced in a study of blood T cell repertoires in COVID-19. Sequenced by immunoSEQ multiplex PCR; TCRdb stores in-frame clones only, minus some. The sample yields 100,000 to 150,000 clones, more than 75% seen once. Sequenced material: peripheral blood. All receptors come from a human donor in a cohort sampled during active COVID-19.

The V call is TRBV6-5, the J call TRBJ1-1; 7 bases map to TRBD1. CDR3 size: 13 residues. Germline CDR1 is MNHEY and CDR2 is SVGAGI. V was clipped by 7 bases and J by 2 bases; unmatched bases: 4. The CDR3 DNA reads TGTGCCAGCACCGGGACAGACAACACTGAAGCTTTCTTT. Its protein is CASTGTDNTEAFF.

The chain combines TRBV7-8 with TRBJ2-7; 7 nucleotides align to TRBD1. Looked up from germline, CDR1 is SGHVS and CDR2 is FQNEAQ. The CDR3 runs to 14 residues. After removal of 5 bases from V and 0 bases from J, the junction contained 4 bases not matched to a gene. Here the CDR3 reads CASSPWTGSYEQYF. CDR3 coding DNA: TGTGCCAGCAGCCCGTGGACAGGCTCCTACGAGCAGTACTTC.

DNA for the CDR3: TGTGCCAGCAGCCAAGGAGCGGGACAGGGTTATGGCTACACCTTC. It codes for CASSQGAGQGYGYTF. The chain has TRBV3-1 (or the pseudogene TRBV3-2) and TRBJ1-2; 9 nucleotides align to TRBD1. V dropped 1 base and J dropped 5; count of bases not matched to a gene: 5. CDR3 length: 15 amino acids. Germline V gives CDR1 LGHDT, CDR2 YNNKEL (reference sequence).

This chain uses TRBV19 with TRBJ2-3, with D possibly matching TRBD2 (6 bases). This CDR3 spans 14 amino acids. V was pared by 10 bases and J by 0 bases, with 14 bases between. From germline, CDR1 is LNHDA and CDR2 SQIVND (reference sequence). The CDR3 DNA reads TGTGCCATTCGGGAGAGCCCTAGCACAGATACGCAGTATTTT. It codes for CAIRESPSTDTQYF.

CDR3 in amino acids: CASSLVTSGQETQYF. In DNA form, the CDR3 reads TGCGCCAGCAGCTTGGTTACTAGCGGCCAAGAGACCCAGTACTTC. The chain joins TRBV5-1 to TRBJ2-5; TRBD2 aligns across 8 bases. Looked up from germline, CDR1 is SGHRS and CDR2 is YFSETQ. There are 15 residues in the CDR3. Losses at the gene ends were 0 bases for V and 1 base for J; bases not matched to a gene: 2.

The chain has TRBV2 and TRBJ1-5; D gene ambiguous. The length of the CDR3 is 15 residues. CDR1 and CDR2 (germline): SNHLY, FYNNEI. The V end lost 4 bases, the J end lost 4 bases, and 14 bases lay between the germline ends. CDR3 bases: TGTGCCAGCAGTGTCGAGGCAGCCCGAAATCAGCCCCAGCATTTT. The encoded protein is CASSVEAARNQPQHF.

The gene calls are TRBV27 and TRBJ1-1, with D possibly matching TRBD1 (6 bases). From germline, CDR1 is MNHEY and CDR2 SMNVEV (reference sequence). V was pared by 3 bases and J by 0 bases, with 11 bases between. This CDR3 is 15 amino acids long. The CDR3 region is CASSFTGRVNTEAFF. DNA for the CDR3: TGTGCCAGCAGTTTCACAGGGAGGGTGAACACTGAAGCTTTCTTT.

This rearrangement joins TRBV3-1 (or the pseudogene TRBV3-2) to TRBJ1-5; 9 bases map to TRBD1. V shed 4 bases and J 3 bases; nucleotides not matched to a gene: 7. Germline assignment: CDR1 LGHDT and CDR2 YNNKEL (reference sequence). The CDR3 spans 16 residues. Here the CDR3 DNA reads TGTGCCAGCAGCCGGGACAGGGCCGGTCCCAATCAGCCCCAGCATTTT. Amino acids: CASSRDRAGPNQPQHF.

This CDR3 is CASSARTSEGEQYF. The DNA for the CDR3 is TGCGCCAGCAGCGCCAGGACTAGCGAGGGCGAGCAGTACTTC. The rearrangement uses TRBV5-1 and TRBJ2-7; 9 nucleotides agree with TRBD2. This CDR3 is built from 14 residues. J gave up 6 bases and V 4 bases, and 8 bases lay outside the gene matches. The germline CDR1 and CDR2 sequences are SGHRS and YFSETQ.

This chain uses TRBV4-1 with TRBJ2-3; 11 positions match TRBD2. V trimming: 4 bases; J trimming: 2 bases; junction bases outside the gene matches: 14. Germline assignment: CDR1 MGHRA and CDR2 YSYEKL. The CDR3 spans 19 residues. CDR3 in amino acids: CASSRSHASGRPITDTQYF. The CDR3 DNA is TGCGCCAGCAGCCGAAGCCACGCTAGCGGGAGGCCTATCACAGATACGCAGTATTTT.

This clone has only a few counts. The chain uses TRBV11-2 and TRBJ1-2; TRBD1 matches at 10 bases. The length of the CDR3 is 17 residues. Germline trimming cut 4 bases from V and 0 bases from J; bases unmatched to any gene: 8. Germline lookup yields CDR1 SGHAT and CDR2 FQNNGV. This chain's CDR3 is CASSSPAGTGANYGYTF. In DNA, the CDR3 is TGTGCCAGCAGCTCCCCAGCTGGGACAGGGGCTAACTATGGCTACACCTTC. The full variable domain, in which reference TRBV11-2 and TRBJ1-2 provide the parts outside the CDR3, is EAGVAQSPRYKIIEKRQSVAFWCNPISGHATLYWYQQILGQGPKLLIQFQNNGVVDDSQLPKDRFSAERLKGVDSTLKIQPAKLEDSAVYLCASSSPAGTGANYGYTFGSGTRLTVV.

This chain joins TRBV3-1 (or the pseudogene TRBV3-2) and TRBJ2-7; TRBD2 agrees at 11 bases. Trimming cost V 4 bases and J 0 bases; bases outside gene matches: 11. The CDR3 extends over 18 amino acids. CDR1 and CDR2 from the germline V gene are LGHDT and YNNKEL (reference sequence). The CDR3 DNA sequence: TGTGCCAGCAGCCTGATGGGGCTAGCGGGAGGAAGCTCCTACGAGCAGTACTTC. It encodes CASSLMGLAGGSSYEQYF.